This TCR beta chain came from a study of regulatory T cells in long-lasting Graves disease. The J segment lost 8 bases and the V segment lost 2 bases, leaving 14 bases of the junction unmatched. CDR3 size: 17 residues. Germline CDR1 reads MGHRA; CDR2 reads YSYEKL. Specified time point: newly diagnosed GD, antithyroid drugs for less than 3 months. The TCR library used RNA extracted from PBMCs. Investigators prepared the TCR beta libraries by applying iRepertoire HTBI primers and Arm-PCR of CDR3 regions. One entry per CDR3 protein, called by TCRdb with MiXCR from the multiplex PCR reads. There are under 700,000 distinct CDR3 sequences in the sample; about 16% occur only once, and 20% to 25% lies in the top ten. These sequences were also reported in another study, on T cells in Graves' hyperthyroidism and ophthalmopathy.

This receptor was taken from a woman aged 40 to 65 with Graves disease. The chain uses TRBV4-1 and TRBJ2-1, with 8 bases fitting TRBD2. Material: peripheral blood mononuclear cells (PBMCs), obtained at new diagnosis, from a patient treated with antithyroid drugs. CDR3 amino acids: CASSQLLGGGSGDEQFF. CDR3 sequence (DNA): TGCGCCAGCAGCCAACTCTTGGGCGGGGGGAGCGGTGATGAGCAGTTCTTC.